The TCR beta chain under discussion was sequenced for a study of radiation and T cells in renal cell carcinoma. CDR1 DFQATT and CDR2 SNEGSKA come from the germline V gene (reference sequence). The CDR3 length is 11 residues. Trimming cost V 5 bases and J 4 bases, with 7 bases left between them. Treatment noted: treatment-naive control, cytoreductive nephrectomy. Sequenced by immunoSEQ multiplex PCR; TCRdb stores in-frame clones only, minus some. The data contain about 16,000 clones, about two thirds of them singletons. This chain links TRBV20-1 with TRBJ2-3; D remains unclear. Sequencing used tumor tissue, obtained from a patient whose treatment was nephrectomy without radiotherapy. The TCR sequence derives from a man aged 60 to 69 with renal cell carcinoma. The CDR3 here is CSASPSDTQYF. For the CDR3, the DNA is TGCAGTGCTTCCCCCTCAGATACGCAGTATTTT.